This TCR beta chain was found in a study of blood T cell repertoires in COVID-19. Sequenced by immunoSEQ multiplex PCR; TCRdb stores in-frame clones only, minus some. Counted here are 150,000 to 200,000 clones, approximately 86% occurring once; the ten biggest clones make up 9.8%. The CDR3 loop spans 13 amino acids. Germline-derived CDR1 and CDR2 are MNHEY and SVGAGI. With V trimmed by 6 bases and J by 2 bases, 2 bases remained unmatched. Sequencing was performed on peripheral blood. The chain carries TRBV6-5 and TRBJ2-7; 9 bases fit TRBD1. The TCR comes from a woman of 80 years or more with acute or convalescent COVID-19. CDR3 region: CASRGQGTYEQYF. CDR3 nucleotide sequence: TGTGCCAGCAGGGGACAGGGAACCTACGAGCAGTACTTC.